The 29 T cell receptor beta chains presented below share a single source sample, sequenced in a study of OX40 agonist ivuxolimab in advanced cancers. Produced via immunoSEQ multiplex PCR; TCRdb's table is partial and in-frame only. Among 80,000 or so clones listed, over 80% were seen once. Sequences were derived from CD4+ or CD8+ T cells sorted from blood, sampled in a trial of the OX40 agonist ivuxolimab. The receptors here all came from an adult with an advanced solid tumor such as melanoma, head and neck, liver or kidney cancer.

V is TRBV9 and J is TRBJ2-5, with 9 bases matching TRBD1. The CDR3 runs 13 residues. Losses at the gene ends were 4 bases for V and 5 bases for J; bases not matched to a gene: 3. Germline-derived CDR1 and CDR2 are SGDLS and YYNGEE. The CDR3, as DNA: TGTGCCAGCAGCTCCGGACAGGGGGAGACCCAGTACTTC. Its protein is CASSSGQGETQYF.

This clone has a single count. The chain combines TRBV28 with TRBJ2-7; TRBD2 matches 11 bases. The germline CDR1 and CDR2 sequences are MDHEN and SYDVKM. Unmatched junction bases numbered 12, after V lost 8 bases and J lost 3 bases. This CDR3 is built from 16 residues. In nucleotides, the CDR3 is TGTGCCAGCCTGGGACTAGCGGAGGGGAGGGGCTACGAGCAGTACTTC. It codes for CASLGLAEGRGYEQYF.

The rearrangement links TRBV11-3 to TRBJ2-1; 12 bases match TRBD2. Trimming removed 5 bases from V and 7 bases from J; junction bases left unmatched: 9. The CDR3 consists of 16 residues. The V gene's germline CDR1 is SGHNT and CDR2 YENEEA. The CDR3 protein is CASSPRLAGGPNEQFF. DNA for the CDR3: TGTGCCAGCAGCCCGCGGCTAGCGGGAGGGCCAAATGAGCAGTTCTTC.

The J gene is TRBJ2-5, the V gene TRBV5-6, with 13 nucleotides matching TRBD2. The germline gives CDR1 SGHDT, CDR2 YYEEEE. Unmatched junction bases numbered 8, after V lost 3 bases and J lost 9 bases. The CDR3 covers 15 residues. The DNA for the CDR3 is TGTGCCAGCAGCTGGGGACTAGCGGGAATCACCCCCCAGTACTTC. Translation: CASSWGLAGITPQYF.

This sequence joins TRBV7-2 and TRBJ2-5, with D perhaps being TRBD1 or TRBD2 (5 bases each). V was trimmed by 4 bases and J by 7 bases, leaving 13 bases between them. The germline gives CDR1 SGHTA, CDR2 FQGNSA. The CDR3 has 13 residues. The CDR3 DNA follows: TGTGCCAGCAGCTCTCCGGGACCGGGGACCCAGTACTTC. Translation: CASSSPGPGTQYF.

The gene calls are TRBV5-4 and TRBJ2-3; D call uncertain. V lost 0 bases and J 2 bases, leaving 7 bases between the germline ends. The CDR3 sequence is 14 residues long. Germline V CDR1 and CDR2: SGHNT, YYREEE (reference sequence). The CDR3 DNA follows: TGTGCCAGCAGCTTGGACAGAAACACAGATACGCAGTATTTT. It yields the protein CASSLDRNTDTQYF.

This chain uses TRBV30 with TRBJ1-1; D uncertain. There are 15 residues in the CDR3. Per the germline V gene, CDR1 is GTSNPN and CDR2 is SVGIG (reference sequence). The V and J ends lost 1 base and 5 bases respectively, with 17 bases between them. The CDR3 DNA sequence: TGTGCCTGGAGTGCCCCCTCGATCGGAAGAACTGAAGCTTTCTTT. As protein: CAWSAPSIGRTEAFF.

The chain uses TRBV5-1 and TRBJ2-2, with a possible D match to TRBD1 (6 bases). V shed 4 bases and J shed 6 bases, with 16 bases lying between them. Germline V gives CDR1 SGHRS, CDR2 YFSETQ. CDR3 size: 15 residues. CDR3 amino acids: CASSLATGSSGELFF. The CDR3 DNA sequence: TGCGCCAGCAGCCTAGCCACAGGGTCCTCCGGGGAGCTGTTTTTT.

This chain's CDR3 is CASSPQGRGPYNEQFF. DNA for the CDR3: TGTGCCAGCTCACCACAGGGTCGGGGCCCCTACAATGAGCAGTTCTTC. The chain links TRBV18 to TRBJ2-1; D is possibly TRBD1 or TRBD2 (5 bases each). Looked up from germline, CDR1 is KGHSH and CDR2 is LQKENI. Trimming removed 1 base at V and 2 bases at J, with 12 bases between. The CDR3 covers 16 residues. Together with reference TRBV18 and TRBJ2-1, the CDR3 gives the full variable domain: NAGVMQNPRHLVRRRGQEARLRCSPMKGHSHVYWYRQLPEEGLKFMVYLQKENIIDESGMPKERFSAEFPKEGPSILRIQQVVRGDSAAYFCASSPQGRGPYNEQFFGPGTRLTVL.

V usage is TRBV28 and J usage is TRBJ2-7, with a weak D call TRBD2 (5 bases). This CDR3 region has 12 residues. Trimming removed 5 bases at V and 5 bases at J, with 10 bases between. Germline assignment: CDR1 MDHEN and CDR2 SYDVKM. In nucleotides, the CDR3 is TGTGCCAGCAGTCTTATCGGGAACGAGCAGTACTTC. Translation gives CASSLIGNEQYF.

The chain couples TRBV5-1 to TRBJ2-1; D remains unclear. Trimming removed 0 bases at V and 4 bases at J, with 2 bases between. This CDR3 spans 12 amino acids. Germline assignment: CDR1 SGHRS and CDR2 YFSETQ. CDR3 nucleotide sequence: TGCGCCAGCAGCTTGGAATACAATGAGCAGTTCTTC. Encoded protein: CASSLEYNEQFF.

V and J are TRBV30 and TRBJ2-2, with TRBD2 identical over 9 bases. The CDR3 spans 15 residues. V trimming: 3 bases; J trimming: 1 base; junction bases outside the gene matches: 3. CDR1 GTSNPN and CDR2 SVGIG come from the germline V gene (reference sequence). The DNA for the CDR3 is TGTGCCTGGAGAGGGACTAGCCAGAACACCGGGGAGCTGTTTTTT. It yields the protein CAWRGTSQNTGELFF.

The rearrangement joins TRBV11-3 to TRBJ1-1; weak D call: TRBD1 (5 bases). V lost 0 bases to trimming and J lost 7 bases, with 9 bases between them. CDR1 and CDR2 from the germline V gene are SGHNT and YENEEA. The CDR3 consists of 13 residues. In DNA, the CDR3 is TGTGCCAGCAGCTTAGATCTCGGACATGAAGCTTTCTTT. Amino acid sequence: CASSLDLGHEAFF.

The chain combines TRBV10-3 with TRBJ1-2; D uncertain. Trimming stripped 6 bases from V and 0 bases from J, with 8 bases between. Germline CDR1 reads ENHRY; CDR2 reads SYGVKD. This CDR3 is 13 amino acids long. CDR3 nucleotides: TGTGCCATCAGGGACGGAACTAACTATGGCTACACCTTC. Translation: CAIRDGTNYGYTF.

The chain carries TRBV7-3 and TRBJ2-2; TRBD2 agrees at 12 bases. V lost 5 bases and J lost 0; bases outside the gene matches: 7. The germline V gene has CDR1 SGHTA and CDR2 FQGTGA. The CDR3 has 18 amino acids. The chain's CDR3 is CASSQGGLAGANTGELFF. CDR3 sequence (DNA): TGTGCCAGCAGCCAAGGGGGACTAGCGGGCGCGAACACCGGGGAGCTGTTTTTT.

The CDR3 protein is CASSYSGTQHQEQYF. CDR3 in DNA: TGTGCCAGCAGTTACTCCGGGACTCAACACCAGGAGCAGTACTTC. The rearrangement links TRBV6-6 to TRBJ2-7; tentative D call: TRBD2 (6 bases). Germline lookup yields CDR1 MNHNY and CDR2 SVGAGI (reference sequence). With 0 bases removed from V and 7 bases from J, the gap between germline ends came to 16 bases. The CDR3 contains 15 residues.

This chain connects TRBV2 to TRBJ2-7, with 8 positions matching TRBD1. CDR3 length: 13 amino acids. Germline trimming cut 7 bases from V and 4 bases from J; bases unmatched to any gene: 6. CDR1 and CDR2 from the germline V gene are SNHLY and FYNNEI. CDR3 sequence reads: CASTRGPFYEQYF. For the CDR3, the DNA is TGTGCCAGCACCAGGGGGCCCTTTTACGAGCAGTACTTC.

This clone was seen once. The chain combines TRBV2 with TRBJ2-5; 8 bases are a match to TRBD2. CDR1 is SNHLY, CDR2 FYNNEI, per germline. V was pared by 7 bases and J by 5 bases, with 9 bases of the junction left unmatched. The CDR3 spans 14 residues. The CDR3 coding sequence is TGTGCCAGCACTTTTAGCGGGATTAGGGAGACCCAGTACTTC. The encoded protein is CASTFSGIRETQYF.

The V call is TRBV6-5, the J call TRBJ2-5; no reliable D call. CDR1 and CDR2 from the germline V gene are MNHEY and SVGAGI. The CDR3 covers 11 residues. Between the trimmed V and J ends, which lost 0 bases and 7 bases, there was a span of 3 bases. As DNA, the CDR3 is TGTGCCAGCAGTTACTCGAGGACCCAGTACTTC. Its translation is CASSYSRTQYF.

This clone came up a few times. The rearrangement links TRBV27 to TRBJ1-6; TRBD1 is a possible D gene (5 bases). The germline CDR1 and CDR2 sequences are MNHEY and SMNVEV (reference sequence). V was shortened by 1 base and J by 1 base, with 5 bases between the two germline ends. This CDR3 is 15 amino acids long. The CDR3 spells CASSLWGSYNSPLHF. CDR3 coding DNA: TGTGCCAGCAGTTTATGGGGGTCCTATAATTCACCCCTCCACTTT.

The CDR3: CASSPGGTGDTEAFF. CDR3 coding DNA: TGCGCCAGCAGCCCGGGGGGTACAGGGGACACTGAAGCTTTCTTT. V is TRBV5-1 and J is TRBJ1-1; 7 nucleotides match TRBD1. The V gene's germline CDR1 is SGHRS and CDR2 YFSETQ. Unmatched junction bases numbered 9, after V lost 4 bases and J lost 3 bases. The CDR3 loop spans 15 amino acids.

The chain links TRBV4-2 to TRBJ2-1; D is possibly TRBD1 (6 bases). Germline V gene data show CDR1 as LGHNA and CDR2 as YNFKEQ. The germline V and J ends were trimmed by 1 base and 8 bases, with 15 bases remaining between them. This CDR3 is 15 amino acids long. The chain's CDR3 is CASSQGTGSGHEQFF. The DNA for the CDR3 is TGTGCCAGCAGCCAAGGTACAGGGTCGGGACATGAGCAGTTCTTC.

The rearrangement links TRBV6-5 to TRBJ1-4; 11 nucleotides line up with TRBD1. The V gene end was trimmed by 6 bases and the J gene end by 6 bases; junction bases not matched to a gene: 3. The germline gives CDR1 MNHEY, CDR2 SVGAGI. The CDR3 sequence is 14 residues long. The CDR3 region has the DNA TGTGCCAGCAGGGAGGACAGGGGGCATGAAAAACTGTTTTTT. Translation: CASREDRGHEKLFF.

The chain links TRBV5-6 to TRBJ1-1; D is unclear. The CDR3 extends over 14 amino acids. The ends were cut back, 1 base at V and 4 bases at J, with 11 bases in the middle. Germline CDR1 SGHDT, CDR2 YYEEEE. CDR3 bases: TGTGCCAGCAGCTTGTCACCAGTGAGCACTGAAGCTTTCTTT. Its translation: CASSLSPVSTEAFF.

This chain joins TRBV30 and TRBJ1-3, with a tentative D call TRBD1 (6 bases). Germline CDR1 GTSNPN, CDR2 SVGIG (reference sequence). This CDR3 region has 15 residues. Trimming left V 3 bases short and J 0 bases short, with 12 bases between. This CDR3 reads CAWSPGHSSGNTIYF. CDR3 coding DNA: TGTGCCTGGAGCCCGGGACACAGCTCTGGAAACACCATATATTTT.

The J gene is TRBJ2-3, the V gene TRBV7-9; no clear D gene. The length of the CDR3 is 14 residues. Trimming shortened V by 5 bases and J by 0 bases, and 9 bases separated the two germline ends. Germline CDR1 is SEHNR and CDR2 is FQNEAQ (reference sequence). CDR3: CASSISVSTDTQYF. Written as DNA, the CDR3 is TGTGCCAGCAGCATTAGTGTCAGCACAGATACGCAGTATTTT.

This chain connects TRBV2 to TRBJ1-3; D ambiguous. CDR1 is SNHLY, CDR2 FYNNEI, per germline. CDR3 length: 12 residues. Trimming pared 6 bases from V and 1 base from J, leaving 4 bases between. In nucleotides, the CDR3 is TGTGCCAGCAGGGGTTCTGGAAACACCATATATTTT. Its protein product is CASRGSGNTIYF.

The chain couples TRBV7-9 to TRBJ1-5, with 9 bases lining up with TRBD1. Germline CDR1 SEHNR, CDR2 FQNEAQ (reference sequence). CDR3 size: 15 residues. J lost 5 bases, V lost 0 bases, and 2 bases had no gene match. The CDR3 DNA is TGTGCCAGCAGCTTAGCGACAGGGGGACATCAGCCCCAGCATTTT. It specifies CASSLATGGHQPQHF.

The J gene is TRBJ1-1, the V gene TRBV6-6; D not certain. The CDR3 contains 13 residues. V was cut by 1 base and J by 3 bases, with 6 bases left in between. Germline V lookup: CDR1 MNHNY, CDR2 SVGAGI (reference sequence). The DNA of the CDR3 is TGTGCCAGCAGTTACTTTCGGGACACTGAAGCTTTCTTT. It translates to CASSYFRDTEAFF.